This T cell receptor (beta chain) was identified during a study of cytomegalovirus exposure and HLA in healthy donors (dated by TCRdb to about 2017). Turning to the overall study: According to a later analysis, the 110 or so validation repertoires were produced on the same platform as the 666 repertoires of the first cohort. The study aimed to test whether cataloging public T cell receptors could reveal signatures of past pathogen exposure. Along with the approximately 700-subject first cohort, a separate validation cohort of over a hundred different subjects was used. To predict cytomegalovirus infection status, the study brought together high-throughput TCR immunosequencing, statistical association of individual TCRs with disease status, and machine learning. Overall study results and their limits: Most TCR sequences were observed very rarely across donors, whereas some public TCRs were present in many individuals. Three of the identified cytomegalovirus-associated TCR beta chains were confirmed in vitro to be specific for cytomegalovirus antigens. The study listed 150 to 200 TCR beta chains as associated with cytomegalovirus. It was suggested by the authors that the approach could potentially be generalized to other disease states and immunological phenotypes. A later analysis lacked HLA typing for the validation cohort, so it scored co-occurrence in that cohort across all 110 or so repertoires. In both the original and validation cohorts, the classifier was reported to diagnose cytomegalovirus status with high specificity and sensitivity. A later analysis found that TCRs clustered in the first cohort also tended to co-occur in the roughly 120 validation repertoires, with just under 95% of cluster scores above 0.

Libraries were built with the immunoSEQ multiplex PCR assay. Per the source publication's procedure: A statistical classification framework was developed to diagnose cytomegalovirus status using the catalog of TCR beta chain sequences. Imported from immuneACCESS, the table was reduced by TCRdb to in-frame sequences with V and J called. These copies leave out some clones; in studies compared against another copy, an unresolved V gene accounts for under half, and the cause of the remainder is not known. V, J and clone size are taken as reported in that table, and D and trimming were inferred from the DNA itself. The sample table contains about 98,000 clones; only one count was recorded for over 75% of them. Around 6% of the sample is in the top ten clones. Separate from the approximately 670-subject first cohort, the validation cohort of 120 subjects was the group to which the donors belonged. On this clone itself: What this receptor recognizes is not known. No qualities accompany the bases; no much larger clone lies one base away.

The TCR sequence derives from a man aged 18 to 29 in good health and CMV-seropositive. Material: PBMCs.

The CDR3 loop reads CATSRDFSPGGSYEQYF. The DNA reads TGTGCCACCAGCAGAGATTTTTCGCCGGGGGGCTCCTACGAGCAGTACTTC. The chain couples TRBV15 to TRBJ2-7, and 7 junction bases match TRBD2. CDR1 and CDR2 are drawn from the germline V gene (reference sequence): LNHNV, YYDKDF. The CDR3 goes from the cysteine to the phenylalanine over 17 residues. The retained sequence is limited to the CDR3, 51 bases, with the frame set at the first base. At the junction V is shortened by 0 bases and J by 0 bases; bases outside the gene matches: 8.